This entry features one T cell receptor (beta chain) sequence. Its target is not known. The protocol was immunoSEQ multiplex PCR, while the TCRdb copy is restricted to in-frame clones and leaves out a portion. Of some 97,000 clones in the sample, about nine tenths were seen once. The data were obtained in a study of T cell responses to AZD1222 COVID-19 vaccine. Study-wide results and limits: Sampling captured repertoires only after the peak T cell response. A mostly white British donor set with more females was recruited, and clonal diversity was possibly underestimated. Among vaccine-associated CD4 TCRs, coverage spanned spike, with dominance at 160-218 and 743-854.

This receptor was taken from an adult in good health. Sequencing was performed on peripheral blood, taken on day 0 of AZD1222 vaccination.

The CDR3 DNA reads as TGTGCCAGCAGTGGTTTGGGGACCTCCGTGGCTGGCTACACCTTC. Its protein product is CASSGLGTSVAGYTF. The gene calls are TRBV2 and TRBJ1-2; D is perhaps TRBD1 (5 bases). Looked up from germline, CDR1 is SNHLY and CDR2 is FYNNEI. Trimming removed 4 bases at V and 7 bases at J, with 19 bases between. This CDR3 contains 15 residues. Full variable domain (rest looked up from reference TRBV2 and TRBJ1-2): EPEVTQTPSHQVTQMGQEVILRCVPISNHLYFYWYRQILGQKVEFLVSFYNNEISEKSEIFDDQFSVERPDGSNFTLKIRSTKLEDSAMYFCASSGLGTSVAGYTFGSGTRLTVV.